This T cell receptor (beta chain) derives from a study of response to subunit inactivated influenza vaccine. TCRdb recomputed calls from the RT-PCR reads with MiXCR, one row per CDR3 protein. The sample holds hundreds of thousands of distinct CDR3 sequences, 12% to 15% seen once. The CDR3 length is 13 residues. V shed 0 bases and J shed 13 bases, with 14 bases lying between them. The germline V gene encodes CDR1 LGHDT and CDR2 YNNKEL (reference sequence). This TCR came from a middle-aged man who received an inactivated influenza vaccine. V usage is TRBV3-1 and J usage is TRBJ2-3; D is uncertain. Sequencing was performed on PBMCs from blood, taken 14 days before vaccination. CDR3 nucleotide sequence: TGTGCCAGCAGCCAAGAGCAAGGGCGCCAGGAGTATTTT. Its protein is CASSQEQGRQEYF.